This T cell receptor beta chain derives from a study of Ad26.COV2.S vaccination and SARS-CoV-2 variants. Across the whole study: In the study, Ad26.COV2.S was injected intramuscularly once, or twice 56 days apart. The study's findings and limits: Higher spike-specific TCR breadth was found in vaccine recipients than in placebo recipients.

Details on this clone: Its target is unknown.

Treatment defined: some 19 received Ad26.COV2.S at low or high dose, single or two shots; 5 received placebo; per-sample allocation not given. Collection of samples fell on day 63 after the first vaccine or placebo injection. Adults aged 18-55 years in Boston included the donor. Germline CDR1 and CDR2: MGHRA and YSYEKL. Trimming cost V 1 base and J 3 bases, with 12 bases left between them. This CDR3 contains 15 residues. Profiling relied on immunoSEQ multiplex PCR, and the TCRdb table lists in-frame clones only, not all of them. The repertoire holds 350,000 to 500,000 clones, with 89% as singletons. Sequences were derived from peripheral blood, sampled in a trial of Ad26.COV2.S vaccine versus placebo. The chain joins TRBV4-1 to TRBJ1-1; D remains unclear. This sequence originates from a person between 18 and 60 years old who received the Ad26.COV2.S COVID-19 vaccine or a placebo. In DNA form, the CDR3 reads TGCGCCAGCAGCCAAGTCGAGGAAATCGACACTGAAGCTTTCTTT. As protein: CASSQVEEIDTEAFF.